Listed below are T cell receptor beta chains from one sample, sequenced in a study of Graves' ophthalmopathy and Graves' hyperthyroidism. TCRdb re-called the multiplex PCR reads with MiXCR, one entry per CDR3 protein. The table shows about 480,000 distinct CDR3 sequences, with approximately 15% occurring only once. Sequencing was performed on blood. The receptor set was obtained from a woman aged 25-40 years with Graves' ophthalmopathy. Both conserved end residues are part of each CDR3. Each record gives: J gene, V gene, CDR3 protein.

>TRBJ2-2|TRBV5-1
CASTDVTGELFF
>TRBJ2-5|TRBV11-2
CASSLGYSGTQYF
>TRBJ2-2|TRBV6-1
CASRQATGELFF
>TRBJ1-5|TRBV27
CASSPVDMRGSQPQHF
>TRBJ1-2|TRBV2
CASSTTGVYGYTF
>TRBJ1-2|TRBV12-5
CASGTDRGGDGYTF
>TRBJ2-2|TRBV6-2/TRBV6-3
CASKTELSTGELFF
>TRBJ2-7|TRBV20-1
CSGRTNSYEQYF
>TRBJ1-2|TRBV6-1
CASSELHGYTF
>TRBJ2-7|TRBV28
CASSPRVAYEQYF
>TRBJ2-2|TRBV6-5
CASSYSNGGGGELFF
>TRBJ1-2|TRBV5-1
CASSSRIRGDDTF
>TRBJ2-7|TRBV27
CASSIGDEQYF
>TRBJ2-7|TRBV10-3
CAISVQGTEQYF
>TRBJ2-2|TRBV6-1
CASRQGGDGELFF
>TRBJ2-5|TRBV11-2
CASSPGQLQETQYF
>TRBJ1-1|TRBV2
CASSGWTANTEAFF
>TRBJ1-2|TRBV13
CASSVIRRSYGYTF
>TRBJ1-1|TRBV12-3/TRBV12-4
CASSVGQDTEAFF
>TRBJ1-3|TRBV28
CASSLISLSGNTIYF
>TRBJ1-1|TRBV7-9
CASSLEVTWAEAFF
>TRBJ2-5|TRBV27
CASSLTSGPQETQYF
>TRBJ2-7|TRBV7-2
CASSTGRQGTYEQYF
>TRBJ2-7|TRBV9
CASSVGKTPYEQYF
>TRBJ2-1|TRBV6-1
CASSEQAGGSYNEQFF
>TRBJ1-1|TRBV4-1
CASRVGFSTEAFF
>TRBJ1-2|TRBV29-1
CSVATGGMYGYTF
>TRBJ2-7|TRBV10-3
CAIGEGTYEQYF
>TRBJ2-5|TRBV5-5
CASSLPGTTQETQYF
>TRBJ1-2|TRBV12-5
CASGLTPGHRGDGYTF
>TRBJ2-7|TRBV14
CASSQADRGYEQYF
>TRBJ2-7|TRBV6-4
CASSENHSYEQYF
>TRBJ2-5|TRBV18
CASSPRAGGQQETQYF
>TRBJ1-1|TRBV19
CASSYQGGGTEAFF
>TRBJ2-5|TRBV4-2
CASSQDRGGQEAQYF
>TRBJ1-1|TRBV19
CATQQGGNTEAFF
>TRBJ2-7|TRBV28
CASTSTTGGDEQYF
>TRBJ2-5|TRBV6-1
CASSEVPRETQYF
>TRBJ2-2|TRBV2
CASSPQKGELFF
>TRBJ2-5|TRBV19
CASSIDSLSETQYF
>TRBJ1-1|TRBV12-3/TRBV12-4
CASSPGQPLNTEAFF
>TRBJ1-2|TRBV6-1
CASRGSGGRVGGYTF
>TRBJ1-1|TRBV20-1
CSASRGQHTEAFF
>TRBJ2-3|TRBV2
CASRQGLGTDTQYF
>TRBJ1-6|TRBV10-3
CAISVGQENSPLHF
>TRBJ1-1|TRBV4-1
CASSQGGLMNTEAFF
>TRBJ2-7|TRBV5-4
CASSAGLSRYEQYF
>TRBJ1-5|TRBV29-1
CSVGGQGAGPQHF
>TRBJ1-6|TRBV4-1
CASSSPGGPSSPLHF
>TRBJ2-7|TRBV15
CATSREGLAGSYEQYF
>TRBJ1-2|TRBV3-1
CASSRGGRSPPYGYTF
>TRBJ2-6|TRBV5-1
CASSLNRAGANVLTF
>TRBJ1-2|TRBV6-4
CASKQGEFRQGYYGYTF
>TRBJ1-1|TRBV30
CAWRVVRNTEAFF
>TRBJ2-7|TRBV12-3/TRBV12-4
CASSLEGQGSYEQYF
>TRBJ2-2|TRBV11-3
CASSLGRGLAGTGELFF
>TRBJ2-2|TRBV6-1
CASDLWRGSTGELFF
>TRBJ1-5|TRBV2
CASSERTPQSNQPQHF